This T cell receptor beta chain is drawn from a study of CXCR3-negative and CXCR3-positive naive CD8 T cells. Per germline, CDR1 SGHVS and CDR2 FNYEAQ. This CDR3 has 14 residues. Study conclusions and caveats: CXCR3-positive naive cells carried more hydrophobic TRB CDR3s than CXCR3-negative ones. Similar TRBV-TRBJ usage was seen in naive cells (both CXCR3-negative and CXCR3-positive), but memory cells differed. The study found comparably high diversity in both naive subsets and much lower diversity in memory CD8+ cells.

Researchers reported sorting every CD8+ T cell subset in triplicate, around 300,000 cells per sort. Naive CD8+ T cells displayed a CD45RO-CCR7+CD27+CD95- phenotype. As regards this clonotype: Its antigen is unknown.

The libraries of TRB cDNA were prepared using 5' RACE with UMI labels. After re-calling the 5' RACE reads, TCRdb lists one entry per CDR3 protein, DNA absent. Seen in this sample are more than 75,000 distinct CDR3 sequences; the ten most common clones hold roughly 0.59%. The chain couples TRBV7-6 to TRBJ1-1. The TCR originated in a human donor in good health. Some clones in this sample may be carry-over from other donors' samples. Sequenced: naive CXCR3+ CD8+ T cells from blood. The subset is: CD45RO-CCR7+CD27+CD95- naive CD8+ T cells expressing CXCR3 (TNR3+). The CDR3 here is CASSQLGGGTEAFF.